This T cell receptor (beta chain) was sequenced during a study of shared clonotypes between healthy human individuals (dated by TCRdb to about 2020). As for the study more broadly: Three men and a couple of women, aged 18 to 49 years, made up the cohort. Blood TCR repertoires of roughly five healthy adults were deeply sequenced to estimate repertoire size and the extent of clonotype sharing between individuals. To increase sequencing depth and limit assay-specific biases, TCR repertoire library preparation and sequencing were carried out by different laboratories using diverse techniques. Per donor, leukapheresis produced somewhere between about 0.94 and 9 billion PBMCs. For each donor, CD4 naive and CD4 memory were each given three plates, CD8 naive was given two plates, and CD8 memory was given one plate. General study outcomes and caveats: Incomplete sequencing was indicated by rarefaction of sorted-subset datasets, despite the large sequencing depth. Sharing across several donors was observed for around 5% of naive CD4, under 4% of naive CD8, 2% to 2.5% of memory CD4, and less than 0.45% of memory CD8 clonotypes. Sampling was restricted to blood, and TCR repertoires in tissues likely differ from the TCR repertoires found in blood. The small number of donors limited the genetic and exposure-history diversity represented. Pairwise subsampling led to the expectation that sequencing depth would affect the degree of clonotype sharing among donors. Naive subsets generally had larger estimated clonotype richness than memory subsets did. Clonotypes shared by all four sorted-subset donors showed higher generation probabilities than non-shared clonotypes.

Donors were healthy HIV-negative adults with no recently reported acute infections or vaccinations. Only Caucasian adults living in Nashville, Tennessee, USA were represented among the donors. CD4+ T cells were enriched by magnetic negative selection, after which naive cells were positively selected on CD45RA and the negative fraction was taken as the memory subset. After blood collection by leukapheresis, PBMCs were isolated using Ficoll-Histopaque density gradient centrifugation and then cryopreserved in the vapor phase of liquid nitrogen. Purity and quantity of every magnetically sorted T cell population were checked by analytical flow cytometry. Each sorted fraction had its genomic DNA isolated and then quantified by UV absorbance on a Nanodrop 2000c. The CDR3 holds 16 amino acids from the cysteine to the phenylalanine. Just CDR3 DNA is preserved here, 48 bases in frame from base 1. The trim is 2 bases for V and 0 bases for J, with a gap of 12 bases between the germline ends. The germline V gene sets CDR1 to SGDLS and CDR2 to YYNGEE.

This clone was detected only once. Its antigen remains undetermined. Base qualities are missing; no much larger clone stands one base away. TCR CDR3 regions were amplified from genomic DNA by multiplex PCR using the deep immunoSEQ assay. Extracted genomic DNA from each cell subset was distributed evenly across all wells of several immunoSEQ 96-well plates, and each plate was treated as a replicate. For sorted subsets, each replicate PCR was loaded with roughly 190 ng genomic DNA, equivalent to approximately 33,000 T cell genomes. Purified libraries were measured with a Qubit 3.0 fluorometer, size-checked on a Bioanalyzer 2100, and measured again with the KAPA Library Quantification kit. Every immunoSEQ 96-well plate was sequenced on a separate single-read 150-cycle Illumina NextSeq 550 flow cell. As for the original processing: The immunoSEQ output contained only junctional sequences without quality scores, so filtering could not match that applied to full-length reads. To assign V/J genes and CDR3, sequences were annotated against IMGT germline references using PyIR, a Python wrapper for IgBLAST v1.9. Any read was removed if the V/J assignment was weak (E-value above 1e-6), the CDR3 was missing, or the read contained stop codons, out-of-frame junctions, or ambiguous translated residues. V3J clonotypes were defined as sequences sharing the same inferred V gene, J gene, and CDR3 amino acid sequence. To compute the percentage overlap between repertoires, the number of shared unique clonotypes was divided by the size of the smaller repertoire. Richness of each repertoire was evaluated using RTK rarefaction, the Chao1 estimator, and Recon v2.1 estimates of unobserved clonotypes. Generation probabilities for all TCRbeta clonotypes obtained by the gDNA method from four donors were computed using OLGA. Not all clones reach the TCRdb copy of this immuneACCESS table, which keeps in-frame sequences only. Checked studies attribute under half of the gap to unresolved V genes and leave the rest unexplained. Clone size and the V and J calls come from that table; the DNA yielded D and trimming. The sample has approximately 2.5 million clones on record, 93% of them singletons. More than 0.35% of the sample lies in the top ten.

The TCR sequence derives from a man between 18 and 35 years old in good health. Some clones in this sample may be carry-over from other donors' samples. The receptor chain draws on TRBV9 and TRBJ1-3; the D gene identity is not certain. The source material was naive CD4+ T cells from PBMCs. Sample cell subset or site, as interpreted from the label and publication: CD45RA+ positively selected. The base sequence is TGTGCCAGCAGCGTCGCCACCAGTCTCTCTGGAAACACCATATATTTT. Protein translation: CASSVATSLSGNTIYF.